These 6 T cell receptor beta chains were sequenced from one sample in a study of T cell repertoires in cytomegalovirus infection. TCRdb reprocessed the reads with MiXCR, giving one entry per CDR3 protein. The table lists about 260,000 distinct CDR3 sequences, roughly 15% of them singletons. Sample: PBMCs. The receptors were gathered from a human donor in good health (CMV status not recorded). Some clones in this sample may be carry-over from other donors' samples.

This chain links TRBV29-1 with TRBJ2-4; the D is unclear. V was trimmed by 3 bases and J by 4 bases, leaving 4 bases between them. The CDR3 loop spans 11 amino acids. Looked up from germline, CDR1 is SQVTM and CDR2 is ANQGSEA. CDR3 coding DNA: TGCAGCGTTGAGGGGAAAAACATTCAGTACTTC. Its protein is CSVEGKNIQYF.

V is TRBV7-9 and J is TRBJ1-1, with TRBD1 matching over 7 bases. The CDR3 spans 14 residues. Trimming took 6 bases from V and 3 from J; bases not matched to a gene: 7. The germline gives CDR1 SEHNR, CDR2 FQNEAQ (reference sequence). The DNA for the CDR3 is TGTGCCAGCAGACCAGGGGGATCGCACACTGAAGCTTTCTTT. The encoded protein is CASRPGGSHTEAFF.

The gene calls are TRBV5-3 and TRBJ1-2; 8 positions agree with TRBD1. TRBV5-3 is designated an ORF whose function remains uncertain. V dropped 8 bases and J dropped 2; count of bases not matched to a gene: 11. The CDR3 contains 15 residues. DNA of the CDR3: TGTGCCAGCAGGGACAGGCGAGAGGGCAACTATGGCTACACCTTC. Amino acids: CASRDRREGNYGYTF.

The sample holds a few counts of this clonotype. The chain couples TRBV15 to TRBJ1-1; 12 bases match TRBD1. Trimming at V came to 6 bases and at J to 3 bases, leaving 5 bases not matched to a gene. Looked up from germline, CDR1 is LNHNV and CDR2 is YYDKDF (reference sequence). The length of the CDR3 is 15 residues. The CDR3 DNA sequence: TGTGCCACCAGGGGACAGGGGGCTGAGGACACTGAAGCTTTCTTT. Amino acid sequence: CATRGQGAEDTEAFF.

This clonotype was picked up many times. This sequence joins TRBV12-3 or TRBV12-4 and TRBJ2-5, with 14 bases identical to TRBD2. V lost 5 bases to trimming and J lost 0 bases; unmatched junction nucleotides: 8. CDR3 length: 18 amino acids. The CDR3 loop is CASSRTSGGTRYQETQYF. In DNA form, the CDR3 reads TGTGCCAGCAGTCGGACTAGCGGGGGGACCCGGTACCAAGAGACCCAGTACTTC.

This clonotype was counted only a few times. The V gene is TRBV5-1, the J gene TRBJ1-1; 7 nucleotides agree with TRBD1. Germline V CDR1 and CDR2: SGHRS, YFSETQ. This CDR3 contains 15 residues. The ends lost 0 bases at V and 1 base at J; junction bases unmatched: 3. CDR3 protein: CASSLEDRKNTEAFF. In DNA form, the CDR3 reads TGCGCCAGCAGCTTGGAGGACAGGAAGAACACTGAAGCTTTCTTT.